These 26 T cell receptor beta chains originate from one sample sequenced in a study of blood T cells in healthy people across ages. Through a sample-barcoded 5' primer and a J-beta primer mix, a second PCR was run for about 6 to 11 cycles. One entry per CDR3 protein results from TCRdb running MiXCR on the 5' RACE reads. The sample shows 750,000 to 950,000 distinct CDR3 sequences, 25% to 35% of them seen only once. The sample was also reused in another study, on T cells of mothers and their children.

The specimen sequenced was blood. These TCRs come from a woman in her forties in good health.

The V call is TRBV12-3 or TRBV12-4, the J call TRBJ2-3; 12 bases fit TRBD1. Trimming removed 6 bases from V and 7 bases from J; junction bases left unmatched: 5. This CDR3 region has 14 residues. The CDR3 coding sequence is TGTGCCAGCAGCGGGGACAGGGGGCCCAATACGCAGTATTTT. Its protein product is CASSGDRGPNTQYF.

The CDR3, as DNA: TGTGCCACCAGTGATTCGGGACTAGCGGGAGCGTATAAGCAGTACTTC. It codes for CATSDSGLAGAYKQYF. The chain joins TRBV24-1 to TRBJ2-7, with TRBD2 matching over 14 bases. Losses at the gene ends were 2 bases for V and 8 bases for J; bases not matched to a gene: 7. Per germline, CDR1 KGHDR and CDR2 SFDVKD. The CDR3 is 16 amino acids.

Only a few counts were recorded for this clonotype. The chain recombines TRBV15 with TRBJ2-2; D may be TRBD1 (7 bases). CDR3 length: 16 residues. V was clipped by 0 bases and J by 7 bases, with 15 bases between them. Germline values: CDR1 LNHNV, CDR2 YYDKDF (reference sequence). In DNA form, the CDR3 reads TGTGCCACCAGCAGAGATCAGGGGACAGCGGGCGGGGAGCTGTTTTTT. Protein sequence: CATSRDQGTAGGELFF.

The genes are TRBV2 and TRBJ2-2, with D possibly TRBD1 on 6 matching bases. CDR1 is SNHLY and CDR2 is FYNNEI in the germline V gene. V dropped 6 bases and J dropped 0 bases, with 11 bases sitting between them. The CDR3 totals 15 residues. The CDR3: CASSQDRPNTGELFF. In nucleotides, the CDR3 is TGTGCCAGCAGCCAGGACAGACCGAACACCGGGGAGCTGTTTTTT.

Only one count was recorded for this clonotype. The rearrangement joins TRBV2 to TRBJ2-3; perhaps TRBD2 as D (6 bases). The V gene's germline CDR1 is SNHLY and CDR2 FYNNEI. CDR3 length equals 16 residues. Trimming took 1 base from V and 3 from J, leaving 14 bases between them. In DNA, the CDR3 is TGTGCCAGCAGTGAAGATGACACGGGGAGGACAGATACGCAGTATTTT. It specifies CASSEDDTGRTDTQYF. The full variable domain, its missing parts supplied by reference TRBV2 and TRBJ2-3, is EPEVTQTPSHQVTQMGQEVILRCVPISNHLYFYWYRQILGQKVEFLVSFYNNEISEKSEIFDDQFSVERPDGSNFTLKIRSTKLEDSAMYFCASSEDDTGRTDTQYFGPGTRLTVL.

The CDR3 bases are TGTGCCAGCAGCTTGGAAAGGGTCCGGTTCTTC. Translation gives CASSLERVRFF. The chain joins TRBV5-6 to TRBJ2-1; D uncertain. Germline loops: CDR1 SGHDT, CDR2 YYEEEE. This CDR3 comprises 11 residues. V gave up 0 bases and J gave up 15 bases, with 10 bases separating them. Filled out from reference TRBV5-6 and TRBJ2-1, the complete variable domain reads DAGVTQSPTHLIKTRGQQVTLRCSPKSGHDTVSWYQQALGQGPQFIFQYYEEEERQRGNFPDRFSGHQFPNYSSELNVNALLLGDSALYLCASSLERVRFFGPGTRLTVL.

This clonotype was counted once. This may come from a read error, since a much larger clone is one base off. The chain recombines TRBV28 with TRBJ1-2; TRBD1 matches 7 bases. The CDR3 has 14 residues. Germline CDR1 MDHEN, CDR2 SYDVKM. The CDR3: CASRSTGTNYGHTF. The CDR3 DNA is TGTGCCAGCAGGTCGACAGGGACTAACTATGGCCACACCTTC.

Notes on this clonotype: A junction boundary mismatches the germline segment, possibly from a read error. The gene calls are TRBV12-3 or TRBV12-4 and TRBJ2-1; 11 bases are a match to TRBD1. This CDR3 is built from 14 residues. The DNA of the CDR3 is TGTGCCAGCAGTTTATGGGACAGGGGGAATGAGCGGTTCTTC. Protein: CASSLWDRGNERFF.

This clonotype has only a few counts. CDR3 sequence (DNA): TGTGCCTGGTCCCATTGGGAGACCCAGTACTTC. Protein: CAWSHWETQYF. The chain combines TRBV30 with TRBJ2-5; D is undetermined. V dropped 5 bases and J dropped 5 bases, with 9 bases sitting between them. The CDR3 runs 11 residues. Germline CDR1 is GTSNPN and CDR2 is SVGIG (reference sequence).

As for this clonotype: Since a much larger clone is just one base distant, this may be a read error. The genes are TRBV29-1 and TRBJ2-5; 8 bases map to TRBD2. The germline gives CDR1 SQVTM, CDR2 ANQGSEA. There are 15 residues in the CDR3. Trimming took 6 bases from V and 11 from J; bases not matched to a gene: 20. CDR3 loop: CSVRPGLGRINEQYF. CDR3 coding DNA: TGCAGCGTCCGCCCGGGACTAGGTAGGATCAATGAGCAGTACTTC.

This clonotype was seen just once. Since a much larger clone is just one base distant, this may be a read error. This chain joins TRBV3-1 and TRBJ2-1; D call uncertain. The CDR3 runs to 14 residues. Trimming took off 5 bases at V and 10 bases at J, with 18 bases between the two ends. Germline V gene data show CDR1 as LGHDT and CDR2 as YNNKEL (reference sequence). CDR3 sequence reads: CASSRSSSRDEQFF. The CDR3 bases are TGTGCCAGCAGCAGGTCATCCTCGAGAGACGAGCAGTTCTTC.

This clonotype was seen ten or more times. V is TRBV29-1 and J is TRBJ2-7; D call uncertain. Trimming removed 4 bases at V and 1 base at J, with 8 bases between. Germline CDR1 is SQVTM and CDR2 is ANQGSEA. This CDR3 contains 12 residues. CDR3 nucleotides: TGCAGCGTTGGGACGGCTTCCTACGAGCAGTACTTC. Protein: CSVGTASYEQYF.

This clonotype was counted ten times or more. The chain joins TRBV7-2 to TRBJ2-7; 10 nucleotides match TRBD1. The trim removed 5 bases at V and 5 bases at J, leaving 12 bases unmatched. The CDR3 sequence is 16 residues long. From germline, CDR1 is SGHTA and CDR2 FQGNSA. CDR3 amino acids: CASSKYSGTGANEQYF. CDR3 DNA: TGTGCCAGCAGCAAGTATTCCGGGACAGGGGCTAACGAGCAGTACTTC.

This clonotype appeared a few times. The chain couples TRBV7-3 to TRBJ2-1; 7 nucleotides agree with TRBD1. Per the germline V gene, CDR1 is SGHTA and CDR2 is FQGTGA. The CDR3 length is 16 residues. The V and J ends lost 6 bases and 6 bases, in that order; junction bases with no gene match: 14. The CDR3 is CASSPQGTFGINEQFF. CDR3 sequence (DNA): TGTGCCAGCAGTCCACAGGGGACGTTTGGCATCAATGAGCAGTTCTTC.

This clonotype has more than one count but fewer than ten. The V call is TRBV9, the J call TRBJ2-1, with TRBD2 identical over 7 bases. Per the germline V gene, CDR1 is SGDLS and CDR2 is YYNGEE. The CDR3 length is 16 residues. After removal of 3 bases from V and 3 bases from J, the junction contained 9 bases not matched to a gene. CDR3 protein: CASSDYSGRSYNEQFF. CDR3 DNA sequence: TGTGCCAGCAGCGATTATAGCGGGCGAAGCTACAATGAGCAGTTCTTC.

The rearrangement joins TRBV28 to TRBJ1-1; no clear D gene. The V end was cut by 6 bases, the J end by 5 bases, with 10 bases between. The CDR3 consists of 12 residues. Germline loops: CDR1 MDHEN, CDR2 SYDVKM. In nucleotides, the CDR3 is TGTGCCAGCAGCGTCGGAGTGACTGAAGCTTTCTTT. It yields the protein CASSVGVTEAFF. Full variable domain (outside the CDR3, taken from reference TRBV28 and TRBJ1-1): DVKVTQSSRYLVKRTGEKVFLECVQDMDHENMFWYRQDPGLGLRLIYFSYDVKMKEKGDIPEGYSVSREKKERFSLILESASTNQTSMYLCASSVGVTEAFFGQGTRLTVV.

On this clonotype: Just one base apart from a much larger clone, this may be a read error. The V gene is TRBV12-3 or TRBV12-4, the J gene TRBJ2-1; D is perhaps TRBD1 or TRBD2 (5 bases each). The CDR3 has 14 amino acids. The ends were cut back, 8 bases at V and 3 bases at J, with 14 bases in the middle. CDR3 bases: TGTGCCAGCCGACCGGGACGCGGCTACAATGAGCAGTTCTTC. The encoded protein is CASRPGRGYNEQFF.

This clonotype turned up a few times. The V call is TRBV13, the J call TRBJ2-7, with 8 bases matching TRBD2. Per the germline V gene, CDR1 is PRHDT and CDR2 is FYEKMQ (reference sequence). V was clipped by 1 base and J by 0 bases; unmatched bases: 2. The CDR3 consists of 15 residues. CDR3 residues: CASSLAGGVSYEQYF. The DNA of the CDR3 is TGTGCCAGCAGCTTAGCGGGGGGGGTCTCCTACGAGCAGTACTTC.

This clonotype was detected only a few times. The rearrangement links TRBV10-3 to TRBJ2-1, with D maybe TRBD2 (6 bases). The V and J ends lost 10 bases and 3 bases respectively, with 16 bases between them. Germline V CDR1 and CDR2: ENHRY, SYGVKD. The CDR3 is made up of 14 amino acids. As DNA, the CDR3 is TGTGCCACGCGGGGACTGGAGGGCTACAATGAGCAGTTCTTC. This encodes CATRGLEGYNEQFF.

A word on this clonotype: This could be a read error, since a much larger clone is one nucleotide away. V and J are TRBV7-2 and TRBJ2-7; D is perhaps TRBD2 (5 bases). This CDR3 spans 16 amino acids. Germline assignment: CDR1 SGHTA and CDR2 FQGNSA. The CDR3 bases are TGTGCCAGCAGCTTAGGGTTGAGATGGAGGTCCTACGAGCGGTACTTC. Its protein is CASSLGLRWRSYERYF.

The J gene is TRBJ2-1, the V gene TRBV6-1; 7 positions match TRBD2. The CDR3 contains 12 residues. J lost 10 bases, V lost 11 bases, and 11 bases had no gene match. Per germline, CDR1 MNHNS and CDR2 SASEGT. For the CDR3, the DNA is TGTGCCGGCGGACTAGATCCTAGGGAGCAGTTCTTC. This gives the protein CAGGLDPREQFF.

A word on this clonotype: This may arise from a read error, as a much more abundant clone is one base away. The chain combines TRBV4-1 with TRBJ2-7; D is ambiguous. The CDR3 runs 14 residues. The germline gives CDR1 MGHRA, CDR2 YSYEKL. V lost 6 bases, J lost 2 bases, and 14 bases lay in between. CDR3 sequence: CASRFRTAAYEQYF. DNA for the CDR3: TGCGCCAGCAGGTTTAGGACGGCGGCCTACGAGCAGTACTTC.

V usage is TRBV4-3 and J usage is TRBJ2-3; D remains unclear. CDR1 LGHNA and CDR2 YSLEER come from the germline V gene. The CDR3 has 15 amino acids. Trimming took 0 bases from V and 1 from J, leaving 8 bases between them. The CDR3 sequence is CASSQDVRGTDTQYF. In DNA, the CDR3 is TGCGCCAGCAGCCAAGACGTCCGCGGCACAGATACGCAGTATTTT.

This clonotype was detected only a few times. The chain employs TRBV7-3 and TRBJ2-1; 12 nucleotides agree with TRBD2. The V gene's germline CDR1 is SGHTA and CDR2 FQGTGA. With 5 bases clipped from V and 8 bases from J, the junction kept 4 bases outside the gene matches. The CDR3 consists of 14 residues. The CDR3: CASSKGLAGHEQFF. The CDR3 DNA follows: TGTGCCAGCAGCAAAGGACTAGCGGGGCATGAGCAGTTCTTC.

The V and J genes are TRBV7-9 and TRBJ1-4, with D possibly being TRBD1 (6 bases). The CDR3 consists of 15 residues. The V end lost 5 bases, the J end lost 2 bases, and 12 bases lay between the germline ends. Germline CDR1 SEHNR, CDR2 FQNEAQ (reference sequence). The CDR3 is CASSPTGQTNEKLFF. CDR3 in DNA: TGTGCCAGCAGCCCAACCGGACAGACTAATGAAAAACTGTTTTTT.

The chain combines TRBV20-1 with TRBJ2-1; D is ambiguous. CDR1 and CDR2 from the germline V gene are DFQATT and SNEGSKA (reference sequence). This CDR3 is built from 15 residues. V was clipped by 3 bases and J by 6 bases, with 18 bases between them. CDR3 protein: CSARTPVVLSNEQFF. The DNA of the CDR3 is TGCAGTGCTAGGACCCCGGTAGTGCTGAGCAATGAGCAGTTCTTC.